This section outlines one T cell receptor beta chain sequence together with its context. The sample is drawn from a study of blood T cell repertoires in COVID-19. Background on the study: The origin of the acute and convalescent COVID-19 samples was the United States, Italy and Spain. Sources were T cells, B-cell-depleted T cells, or PBMCs; the material itself was cDNA or gDNA.

The CDR3 extends over 15 amino acids. V lost 5 bases and J lost 8; bases outside the gene matches: 10. Germline CDR1 and CDR2: MDHEN and SYDVKM. Using immunoSEQ multiplex PCR, the repertoire was profiled, and TCRdb retains in-frame clones only, with some absent. There are some 73,000 clones in the sample; 65% to 85% occur only once, and around 30% lies in the top ten. The rearrangement links TRBV28 to TRBJ2-2; 8 nucleotides align to TRBD1. The specimen was peripheral blood. The TCR comes from a human donor in a cohort sampled during active COVID-19. DNA for the CDR3: TGTGCCAGCAGTGTCCACCAGGGGGCCCCGGGGGAGCTGTTTTTT. It yields the protein CASSVHQGAPGELFF.